These T cell receptor beta chains were read from a single sample in a study of T-cell reconstitution after alpha-beta-depleted transplantation in children. Using its own MiXCR run on the PCR reads, TCRdb lists one record per CDR3 protein. The data hold under 450,000 distinct CDR3 sequences, with about 17% observed a single time. This material consisted of PBMCs, mostly from graft donor cells, taken 360 days after TCRalphabeta/CD19-depleted stem cell transplant. The origin of the receptors is a boy younger than two who had a stem cell transplant for Wiskott-Aldrich syndrome, so the T cells may come from the graft donor. Each CDR3 is given with its conserved first and last residue. A D gene is named only where the DNA matches it firmly. Only part of the rows carry a size: once, few, many, or a class if the clone is expanded.

d_call	v_call	clone_size	j_call	cdr3_aa	cdr3_nt
.	TRBV6-5	many	TRBJ2-1	CASSYLLGPNYNEQFF	TGTGCCAGCAGTTACCTGCTCGGTCCGAACTACAATGAGCAGTTCTTC
.	TRBV6-1	.	TRBJ1-5	CASRGFSASNQPQHF	TGTGCCAGCAGGGGTTTCAGCGCTAGCAATCAGCCCCAGCATTTT
.	TRBV4-2	.	TRBJ1-4	CASSQVQGRTNEKLFF	TGTGCCAGCAGCCAAGTGCAGGGGCGGACTAATGAAAAACTGTTTTTT
TRBD2	TRBV20-1	.	TRBJ2-3	CSALVAGASTDTQYF	TGCAGTGCCCTCGTAGCGGGAGCTAGCACAGATACGCAGTATTTT
.	TRBV5-1	.	TRBJ2-5	CASSLQGTQETQYF	TGCGCCAGCAGTCTACAGGGGACTCAAGAGACCCAGTACTTC
TRBD1	TRBV10-3	.	TRBJ1-4	CAISEDTGARSKLFF	TGTGCCATCAGTGAGGATACAGGGGCCCGGTCCAAACTGTTTTTT
TRBD1	TRBV3-1	.	TRBJ1-1	CASSLLQGRAEAFF	TGTGCCAGCAGCCTATTACAGGGGAGGGCTGAAGCTTTCTTT
TRBD2	TRBV20-1	.	TRBJ2-3	CSARDSGGPADTQYF	TGCAGTGCTAGAGATTCGGGGGGGCCGGCAGATACGCAGTATTTT
TRBD1	TRBV27	few	TRBJ2-1	CASSRTGDYNEQFF	TGTGCCAGCAGTCGGACAGGGGACTACAATGAGCAGTTCTTC
.	TRBV4-1	few	TRBJ2-1	CASSQMTTGTNYNEQFF	TGCGCCAGCAGCCAAATGACGACAGGGACTAACTACAATGAGCAGTTCTTC
.	TRBV18	many	TRBJ2-3	CASSPLASTDTQYF	TGTGCCAGCTCACCACTAGCTAGCACAGATACGCAGTATTTT
.	TRBV12-3/TRBV12-4	.	TRBJ1-1	CASSLRANTEAFF	TGTGCCAGCAGTTTGAGGGCGAACACTGAAGCTTTCTTT
.	TRBV7-9	few	TRBJ2-5	CASSLALDSQETQYF	TGTGCCAGCAGCTTAGCCCTAGACAGTCAAGAGACCCAGTACTTC
TRBD1	TRBV12-3/TRBV12-4	.	TRBJ1-1	CASSLVEAGGTEAFF	TGTGCCAGCAGTTTAGTAGAGGCAGGGGGGACTGAAGCTTTCTTT
TRBD1	TRBV12-3/TRBV12-4	many	TRBJ2-4	CASRLQGAKNIQYF	TGTGCCAGCAGATTACAGGGGGCCAAAAACATTCAGTACTTC
.	TRBV5-5	.	TRBJ2-1	CASSFFSTVSYNEQFF	TGTGCCAGCAGCTTTTTCTCGACAGTCTCCTACAATGAGCAGTTCTTC
TRBD1	TRBV2	.	TRBJ2-7	CASRGRDRVSYEQYF	TGTGCCAGCAGGGGCCGGGACAGGGTCTCCTACGAGCAGTACTTC